The following is a T cell receptor beta chain sequence with its context. Its antigen is unknown. The study enrolled healthy HIV-negative adults without recent acute infections or vaccinations as donors. A CD45RA+ naive subset and a CD45RA-negative memory subset were split from CD4+ cells. These data come from a study of shared clonotypes between healthy human individuals. About the research overall: The donor pool was made up of a couple of women and a few men aged 18 to 49. Whole-study results and caveats: It was anticipated that sequencing depth would influence how many clonotypes donors shared.

The CDR3 extends over 11 amino acids. Per the germline V gene, CDR1 is MNHEY and CDR2 is SVGAGI. The ends were cut back, 8 bases at V and 2 bases at J, with 6 bases in the middle. The data were produced by immunoSEQ multiplex PCR, yet TCRdb's version contains in-frame clones alone and is incomplete. The sample holds approximately 980,000 clones, around 80% seen once. The chain uses TRBV6-5 and TRBJ1-2; D is ambiguous. Sequenced input: memory CD4+ T cells sorted from blood. Subset of the sample: CD45RA-negative fraction. The receptor was derived from a man between 18 and 29 years old in good health. The CDR3 reads CASGVNYGYTF. The DNA for the CDR3 is TGTGCCAGCGGGGTCAACTATGGCTACACCTTC.